This entry features one T cell receptor (beta chain) sequence. Its antigen remains unidentified. Clones were read by immunoSEQ multiplex PCR, and TCRdb kept only the in-frame ones, dropping some. This table holds just over 90,000 clones, 85% to 95% found once. Trimming shortened V by 6 bases and J by 3 bases, and 13 bases separated the two germline ends. The CDR3 has 14 amino acids. The germline V gene has CDR1 SGHDT and CDR2 YYEEEE. The sample belongs to a study of OX40 agonist ivuxolimab in advanced cancers. Findings and limits, study-wide: At 0.1 to 3.0 mg/kg and by week 6, CD4+ and CD8+ T cells in the blood had expanded clonally. Compared with others, partial responders at 0.1-3.0 mg/kg displayed clonal expansion among the lowest.

The chain carries TRBV5-6 and TRBJ1-3, with D maybe TRBD1 (6 bases). The specimen was CD4+ or CD8+ T cells sorted from blood, collected in a trial of the OX40 agonist ivuxolimab. The receptor was derived from an adult with an advanced solid tumor such as melanoma, head and neck, liver or kidney cancer. DNA of the CDR3: TGTGCCAGCACGTCAACAGGGAATGGAAACACCATATATTTT. It translates to CASTSTGNGNTIYF.